These 3 T cell receptor beta chains were sequenced from one sample in a study of T cell repertoires in cytomegalovirus infection. TCRdb processed the reads anew with MiXCR; each CDR3 protein has one entry. The sample records hundreds of thousands of distinct CDR3 sequences, over 9% being singletons. The sequencing sample was made of PBMCs. Receptors were obtained from a human donor in good health (CMV status not recorded). Some clones in this sample may be carry-over from other donors' samples.

The chain links TRBV20-1 to TRBJ1-2; D gene unclear. This CDR3 is 11 amino acids long. Per the germline V gene, CDR1 is DFQATT and CDR2 is SNEGSKA (reference sequence). Trimming shortened V by 4 bases and J by 2 bases, and 5 bases separated the two germline ends. The CDR3 bases are TGCAGTGCTACAGGAAACTATGGCTACACCTTC. Its translation: CSATGNYGYTF.

The sample holds many counts of this clonotype. V is TRBV7-9 and J is TRBJ2-1; either TRBD1 or TRBD2 may fit D (6 bases each). Germline CDR1 SEHNR, CDR2 FQNEAQ (reference sequence). The CDR3 consists of 17 residues. V lost 3 bases and J 0 bases, leaving 15 bases between the germline ends. In DNA form, the CDR3 reads TGTGCCAGCAGCTTCCCAGGAGGGGGGAACTCCTACAATGAGCAGTTCTTC. This translates into CASSFPGGGNSYNEQFF.

In this sample, this clonotype turned up a few times. The V gene is TRBV2, the J gene TRBJ1-5; D is unresolved. The V and J ends lost 3 bases and 6 bases respectively, with 12 bases between them. The CDR3 is 14 residues long. From germline, CDR1 is SNHLY and CDR2 FYNNEI. The CDR3 DNA is TGTGCCAGCAGTGATCGGCCGGGAGGTCAGCCCCAGCATTTT. Translated: CASSDRPGGQPQHF.